This TCR beta chain was found in a study of CD8+ T cells in alopecia areata. Background on the study: People stayed on tofacitinib for 6 to 18 months, then stopped the drug for 6 months.

A few counts support this clone. No DNA is shown, since the ends of the CDR3 on it are uncertain; the CDR3 is the one TCRdb lists. Treatment given: oral pan-JAK inhibitor, 5-10 mg twice daily. From alopecia areata patients, lesional scalp punch biopsies and peripheral blood were collected. Sorting separated CD4+ and CD8+ T cells out of PBMCs. Sequencing relied on a cDNA template that was reverse transcribed from extracted RNA. Sequencing was performed with immunoSEQ multiplex PCR; in TCRdb, only in-frame clones are kept and a portion is missing. This sample carries approximately 280,000 clones, 58% of them seen once, and the ten largest clones take more than 1.5%. This receptor was identified in a human donor with alopecia areata. The specimen was CD4+ T cells sorted from blood, collected at week 24, from a patient treated with tofacitinib.

The CDR3 spells CSGVGQGARRHF. J is TRBJ1-2 and V is TRBV29-1; the DNA was not compared with TRBD1, the D call given in the table. Germline V gives CDR1 SQVTM, CDR2 ANQGSEA. From its first to its last residue, the CDR3 has 12 amino acids.